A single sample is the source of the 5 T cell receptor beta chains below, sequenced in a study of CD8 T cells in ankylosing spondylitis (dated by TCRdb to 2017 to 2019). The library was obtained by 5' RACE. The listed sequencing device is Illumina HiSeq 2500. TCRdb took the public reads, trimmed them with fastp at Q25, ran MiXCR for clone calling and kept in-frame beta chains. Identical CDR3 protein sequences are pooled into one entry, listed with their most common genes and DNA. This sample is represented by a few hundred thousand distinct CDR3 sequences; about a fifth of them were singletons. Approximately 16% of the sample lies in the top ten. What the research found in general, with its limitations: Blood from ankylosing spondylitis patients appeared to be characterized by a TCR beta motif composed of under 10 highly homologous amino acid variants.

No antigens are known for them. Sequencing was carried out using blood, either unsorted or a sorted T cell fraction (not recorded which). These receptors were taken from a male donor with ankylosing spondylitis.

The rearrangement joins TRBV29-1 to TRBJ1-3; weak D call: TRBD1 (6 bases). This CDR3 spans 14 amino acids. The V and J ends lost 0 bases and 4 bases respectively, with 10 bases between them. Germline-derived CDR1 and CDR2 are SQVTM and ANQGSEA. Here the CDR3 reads CSVEDSQGGNTIYF. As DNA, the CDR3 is TGCAGCGTTGAAGATTCCCAGGGGGGAAACACCATATATTTT.

The CDR3 region is CASSEWAQGPQHF. The CDR3 DNA follows: TGTGCCAGCAGTGAATGGGCACAGGGGCCCCAGCATTTT. This chain joins TRBV25-1 and TRBJ1-5, with TRBD1 as a possible D gene (6 bases). This CDR3 spans 13 amino acids. The germline CDR1 and CDR2 sequences are MGHDK and SYGVNS. V was pared by 1 base and J by 9 bases, with 10 bases between.

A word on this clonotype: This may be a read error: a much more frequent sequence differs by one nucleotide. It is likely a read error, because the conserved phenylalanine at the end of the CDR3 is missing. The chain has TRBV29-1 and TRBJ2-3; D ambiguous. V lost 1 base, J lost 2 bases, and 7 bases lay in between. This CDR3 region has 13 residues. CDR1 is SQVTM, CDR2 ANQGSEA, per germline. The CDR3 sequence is CSVEVSSTDTQYY. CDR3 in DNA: TGCAGCGTTGAAGTCAGTTCCACAGATACGCAGTATTAT.

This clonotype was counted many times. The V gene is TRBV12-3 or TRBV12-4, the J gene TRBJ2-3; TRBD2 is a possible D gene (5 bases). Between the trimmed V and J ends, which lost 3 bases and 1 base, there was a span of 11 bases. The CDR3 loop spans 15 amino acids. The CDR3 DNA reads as TGTGCCAGCAGTTTGGCACTAGGCCGCACAGATACGCAGTATTTT. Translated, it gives CASSLALGRTDTQYF.

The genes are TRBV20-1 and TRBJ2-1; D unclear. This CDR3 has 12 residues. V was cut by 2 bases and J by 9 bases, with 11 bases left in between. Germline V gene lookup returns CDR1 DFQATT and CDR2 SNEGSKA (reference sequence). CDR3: CSARPIAAEQFF. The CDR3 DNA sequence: TGCAGTGCTAGACCGATAGCCGCTGAGCAGTTCTTC.